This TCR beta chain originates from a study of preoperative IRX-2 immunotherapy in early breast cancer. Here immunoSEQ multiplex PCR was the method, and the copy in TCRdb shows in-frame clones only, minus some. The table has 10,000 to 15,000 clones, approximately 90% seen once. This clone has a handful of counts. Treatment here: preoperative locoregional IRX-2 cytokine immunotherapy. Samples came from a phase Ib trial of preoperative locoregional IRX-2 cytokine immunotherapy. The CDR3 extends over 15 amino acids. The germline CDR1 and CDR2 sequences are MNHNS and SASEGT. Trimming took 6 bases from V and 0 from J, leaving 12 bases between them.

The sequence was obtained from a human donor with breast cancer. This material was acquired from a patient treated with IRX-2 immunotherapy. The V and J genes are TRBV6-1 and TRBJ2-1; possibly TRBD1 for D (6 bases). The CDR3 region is CASRPPGVSYNEQFF. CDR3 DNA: TGTGCCAGCAGACCCCCAGGGGTCTCCTACAATGAGCAGTTCTTC.